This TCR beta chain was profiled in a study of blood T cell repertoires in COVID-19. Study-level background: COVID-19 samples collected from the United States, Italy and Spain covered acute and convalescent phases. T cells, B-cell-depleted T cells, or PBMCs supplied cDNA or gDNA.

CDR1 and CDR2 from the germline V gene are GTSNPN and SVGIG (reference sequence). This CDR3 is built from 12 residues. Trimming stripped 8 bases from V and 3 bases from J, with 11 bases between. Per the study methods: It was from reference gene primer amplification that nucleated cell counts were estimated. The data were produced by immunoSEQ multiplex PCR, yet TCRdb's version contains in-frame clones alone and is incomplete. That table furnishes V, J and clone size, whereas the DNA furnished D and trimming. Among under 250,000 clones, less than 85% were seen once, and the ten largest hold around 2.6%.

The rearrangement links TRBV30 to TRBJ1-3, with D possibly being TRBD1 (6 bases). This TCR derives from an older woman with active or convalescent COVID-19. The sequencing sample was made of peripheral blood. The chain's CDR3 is CAGQMDGNTIYF. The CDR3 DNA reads TGTGCCGGACAGATGGATGGAAACACCATATATTTT.